This T cell receptor beta chain was recovered during a study of T cell repertoires in cytomegalovirus infection. Study-level results: Dominant in the ex vivo response were TCR beta clonotypes restricted by HLA-C and specific for CMV. People with CMV and the relevant HLA were identified by cumulative public TCR beta family frequency.

TCRdb fed the reads into MiXCR, producing one record per CDR3 protein. The repertoire holds approximately 140,000 distinct CDR3 sequences, with roughly 9% as singletons. With 5 bases removed from V and 7 bases from J, the gap between germline ends came to 12 bases. Germline values: CDR1 MDHEN, CDR2 SYDVKM. CDR3 length equals 14 residues. In this sample, this clonotype turned up many times. Its antigen is still unknown. This TCR was recovered from a human donor in good health (CMV status not recorded). Some clones in this sample may be carry-over from other donors' samples. The sample was PBMCs. The rearrangement uses TRBV28 and TRBJ1-6, with D tentatively TRBD1 (6 bases). DNA for the CDR3: TGTGCCAGCAGTCCAATAGGGGGGAATTCACCCCTCCACTTT. Its translation is CASSPIGGNSPLHF. The whole variable domain, remainder taken from reference TRBV28 and TRBJ1-6, is DVKVTQSSRYLVKRTGEKVFLECVQDMDHENMFWYRQDPGLGLRLIYFSYDVKMKEKGDIPEGYSVSREKKERFSLILESASTNQTSMYLCASSPIGGNSPLHFGNGTRLTVT.